This T cell receptor beta chain was sequenced in a study of blood T cell repertoires in COVID-19. Across the study: Acute and convalescent COVID-19 specimens originated in the United States, Italy and Spain.

Assay used: immunoSEQ multiplex PCR; TCRdb lists only in-frame clones, some missing. The repertoire consists of a few hundred thousand clones, with 70% to 90% occurring once and the leading ten covering around 12%. Germline CDR1 ENHRY, CDR2 SYGVKD. The CDR3 totals 16 residues. Losses at the gene ends were 0 bases for V and 5 bases for J; bases not matched to a gene: 2. The sample consisted of peripheral blood. The rearrangement uses TRBV10-3 and TRBJ2-1; 12 bases are shared with TRBD2. This clonotype originated in a woman aged 55-70 years with acute or convalescent COVID-19. CDR3 loop: CAISESWTSGDNEQFF. Here the CDR3 DNA reads TGTGCCATCAGTGAGTCTTGGACTAGCGGGGACAATGAGCAGTTCTTC.